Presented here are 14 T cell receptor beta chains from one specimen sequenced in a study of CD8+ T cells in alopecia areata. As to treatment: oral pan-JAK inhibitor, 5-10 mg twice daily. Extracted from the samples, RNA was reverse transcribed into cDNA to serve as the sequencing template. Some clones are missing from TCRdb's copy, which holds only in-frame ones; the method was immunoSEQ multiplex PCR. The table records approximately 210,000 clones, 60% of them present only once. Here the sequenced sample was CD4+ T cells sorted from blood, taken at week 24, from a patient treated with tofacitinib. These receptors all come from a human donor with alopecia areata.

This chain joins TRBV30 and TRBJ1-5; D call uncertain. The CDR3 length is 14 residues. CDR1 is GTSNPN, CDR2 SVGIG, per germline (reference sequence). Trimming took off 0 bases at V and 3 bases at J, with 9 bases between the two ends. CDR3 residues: CAWSVGVFNQPQHF. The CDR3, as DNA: TGTGCCTGGAGTGTAGGCGTGTTCAATCAGCCCCAGCATTTT.

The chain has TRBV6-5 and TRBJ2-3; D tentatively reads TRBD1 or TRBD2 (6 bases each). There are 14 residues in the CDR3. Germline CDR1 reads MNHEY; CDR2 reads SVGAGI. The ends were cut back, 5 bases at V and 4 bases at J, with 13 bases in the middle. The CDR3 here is CASSLGGSADTQYF. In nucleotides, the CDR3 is TGTGCCAGCAGTCTGGGGGGCTCCGCAGATACGCAGTATTTT.

The DNA for the CDR3 is TGTGCCACTTGGACACCGACCTACGAGCAGTACTTC. It is translated as CATWTPTYEQYF. The rearrangement joins TRBV10-3 to TRBJ2-7, with a weak D call TRBD1 (5 bases). Trimming removed 10 bases from V and 2 bases from J, with 12 bases in between. The germline gives CDR1 ENHRY, CDR2 SYGVKD. The CDR3 extends over 12 amino acids.

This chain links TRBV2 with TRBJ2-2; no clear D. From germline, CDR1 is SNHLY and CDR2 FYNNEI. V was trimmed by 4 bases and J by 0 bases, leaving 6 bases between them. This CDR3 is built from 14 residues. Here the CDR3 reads CASSVDTNTGELFF. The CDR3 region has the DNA TGTGCCAGCAGTGTGGATACGAACACCGGGGAGCTGTTTTTT.

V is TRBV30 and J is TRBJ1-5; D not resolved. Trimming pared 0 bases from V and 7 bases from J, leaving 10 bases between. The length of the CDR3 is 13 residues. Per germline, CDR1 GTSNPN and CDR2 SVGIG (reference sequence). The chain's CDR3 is CAWSVRAEQPQHF. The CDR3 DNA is TGTGCCTGGAGTGTAAGGGCCGAACAGCCCCAGCATTTT.

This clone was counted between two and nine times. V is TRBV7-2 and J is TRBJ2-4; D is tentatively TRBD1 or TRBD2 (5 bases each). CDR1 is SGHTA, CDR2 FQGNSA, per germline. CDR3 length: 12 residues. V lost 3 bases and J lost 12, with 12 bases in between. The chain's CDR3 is CASSLGVQDQYF. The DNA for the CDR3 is TGTGCCAGCAGCTTGGGGGTTCAGGATCAGTACTTC.

CDR3 loop: CASSYGTGGTGELFF. In nucleotides, the CDR3 is TGTGCCAGCAGCTACGGGACAGGGGGGACCGGGGAGCTGTTTTTT. The V call is TRBV7-9, the J call TRBJ2-2; 11 bases are shared with TRBD1. V dropped 4 bases and J dropped 5; count of bases not matched to a gene: 3. Germline V gene sequence: CDR1 SEHNR, CDR2 FQNEAQ (reference sequence). The CDR3 runs to 15 residues.

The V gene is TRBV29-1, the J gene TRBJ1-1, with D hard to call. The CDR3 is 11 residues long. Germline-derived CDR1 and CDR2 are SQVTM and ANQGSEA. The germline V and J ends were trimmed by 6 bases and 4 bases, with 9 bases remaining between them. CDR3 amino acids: CSVRSGTEAFF. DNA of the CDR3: TGCAGCGTGCGATCGGGCACTGAAGCTTTCTTT. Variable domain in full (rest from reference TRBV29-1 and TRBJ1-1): SAVISQKPSRDICQRGTSLTIQCQVDSQVTMMFWYRQQPGQSLTLIATANQGSEATYESGFVIDKFPISRPNLTFSTLTVSNMSPEDSSIYLCSVRSGTEAFFGQGTRLTVV.

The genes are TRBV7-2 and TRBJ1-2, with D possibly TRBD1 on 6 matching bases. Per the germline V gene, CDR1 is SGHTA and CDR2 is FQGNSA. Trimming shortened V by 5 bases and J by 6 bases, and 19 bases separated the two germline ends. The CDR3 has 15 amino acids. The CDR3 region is CASSLGGIRGDGYTF. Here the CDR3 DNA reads TGTGCCAGCAGCCTAGGGGGTATAAGGGGCGATGGCTACACCTTC.

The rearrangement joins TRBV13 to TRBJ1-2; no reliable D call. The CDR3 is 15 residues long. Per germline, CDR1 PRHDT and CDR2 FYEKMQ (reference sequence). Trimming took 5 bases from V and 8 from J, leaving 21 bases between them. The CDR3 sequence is CASSLRTGYLRGYTF. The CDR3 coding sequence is TGTGCCAGCAGCCTTCGAACCGGCTACCTAAGGGGCTACACCTTC.

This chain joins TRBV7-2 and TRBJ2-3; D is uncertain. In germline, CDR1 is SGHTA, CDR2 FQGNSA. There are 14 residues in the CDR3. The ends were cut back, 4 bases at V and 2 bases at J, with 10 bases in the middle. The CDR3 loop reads CASSSVGYTDTQYF. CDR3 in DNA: TGTGCCAGCAGCTCTGTCGGGTACACAGATACGCAGTATTTT.

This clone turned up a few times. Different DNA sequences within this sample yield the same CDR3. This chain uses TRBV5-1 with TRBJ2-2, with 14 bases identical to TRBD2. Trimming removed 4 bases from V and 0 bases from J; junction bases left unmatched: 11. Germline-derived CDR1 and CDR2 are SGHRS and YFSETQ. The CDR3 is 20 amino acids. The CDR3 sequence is CASSTGLAGGPNTNTGELFF. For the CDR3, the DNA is TGCGCCAGCAGCACAGGACTAGCGGGGGGTCCGAACACGAACACCGGGGAGCTGTTTTTT.

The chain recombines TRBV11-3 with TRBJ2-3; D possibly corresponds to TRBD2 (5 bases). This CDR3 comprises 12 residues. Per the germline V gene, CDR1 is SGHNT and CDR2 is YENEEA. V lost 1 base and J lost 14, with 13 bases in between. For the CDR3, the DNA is TGTGCCAGCAGCTTAGTGGAGACTAAGGCGTATTTT. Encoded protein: CASSLVETKAYF.

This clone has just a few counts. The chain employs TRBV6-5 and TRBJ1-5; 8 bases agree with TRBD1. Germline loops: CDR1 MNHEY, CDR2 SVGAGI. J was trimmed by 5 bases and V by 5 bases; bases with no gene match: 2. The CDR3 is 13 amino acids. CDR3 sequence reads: CASSPQGDQPQHF. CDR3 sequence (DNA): TGTGCCAGCAGTCCACAGGGGGATCAGCCCCAGCATTTT.